This passage covers 18 T cell receptor beta chains from one sample sequenced in a study of cytomegalovirus exposure and HLA in healthy donors. The PCR used 60 Vbeta and 13 Jbeta primers. Sequencing was performed with immunoSEQ multiplex PCR; in TCRdb, only in-frame clones are kept and a portion is missing. The data show some 30,000 clones, around two fifths seen once. Sequenced sample: PBMCs. The receptors derive from a woman aged 45-65 years in good health and CMV-seronegative.

The count of this clone is one. The chain is built from TRBV15 and TRBJ2-7; perhaps TRBD2 as D (6 bases). The CDR3 sequence is 15 residues long. V gave up 0 bases and J gave up 6 bases, with 15 bases separating them. Germline loops: CDR1 LNHNV, CDR2 YYDKDF (reference sequence). The DNA of the CDR3 is TGTGCCACCAGCAGAGATATCCAGAGGAGGGCCGAGCAGTACTTC. This encodes CATSRDIQRRAEQYF.

The genes are TRBV19 and TRBJ1-4; 7 nucleotides agree with TRBD1. The ends lost 3 bases at V and 7 bases at J; junction bases unmatched: 20. The germline gives CDR1 LNHDA, CDR2 SQIVND (reference sequence). This CDR3 has 19 residues. The CDR3 nucleotides read TGTGCCAGTAGTATGTCACCTCCGGGACAGTCCGGCACCTTTGAAAAACTGTTTTTT. Its protein product is CASSMSPPGQSGTFEKLFF.

The chain carries TRBV2 and TRBJ1-6, with TRBD1 matching 9 bases. CDR1 and CDR2 from the germline V gene are SNHLY and FYNNEI. There are 13 residues in the CDR3. With 4 bases clipped from V and 8 bases from J, the junction kept 0 bases outside the gene matches. CDR3 sequence: CASSGQGDSPLHF. The DNA of the CDR3 is TGTGCCAGCAGTGGACAGGGGGATTCACCCCTCCACTTT. Looking up the rest from reference TRBV2 and TRBJ1-6 gives the full variable domain: EPEVTQTPSHQVTQMGQEVILRCVPISNHLYFYWYRQILGQKVEFLVSFYNNEISEKSEIFDDQFSVERPDGSNFTLKIRSTKLEDSAMYFCASSGQGDSPLHFGNGTRLTVT.

The rearrangement joins TRBV6-5 to TRBJ2-5, with 11 bases identical to TRBD1. Germline-derived CDR1 and CDR2 are MNHEY and SVGAGI. The length of the CDR3 is 13 residues. With 7 bases clipped from V and 5 bases from J, the junction kept 3 bases outside the gene matches. Here the CDR3 DNA reads TGTGCCAGCACCTGGACAGGGGGCGAGACCCAGTACTTC. Translation: CASTWTGGETQYF.

The sample holds a few counts of this clone. The chain carries TRBV5-1 and TRBJ1-2; TRBD1 matches at 7 bases. Germline CDR1 and CDR2: SGHRS and YFSETQ. Trimming cost V 0 bases and J 4 bases; bases outside gene matches: 6. The CDR3 covers 15 residues. The CDR3 spells CASSLEIQGTYGYTF. The CDR3 coding sequence is TGCGCCAGCAGCTTGGAAATACAGGGGACCTATGGCTACACCTTC.

This clone was counted once. This chain connects TRBV2 to TRBJ2-1; 8 positions agree with TRBD2. The junction had 5 bases not matched to a gene; V was cut back by 3 bases and J by 7 bases. CDR3 length: 14 amino acids. Germline V gene data show CDR1 as SNHLY and CDR2 as FYNNEI. The CDR3, as DNA: TGTGCCAGCAGTGATTCGGGGGGGCGGAATGAGCAGTTCTTC. Amino acids: CASSDSGGRNEQFF.

V and J are TRBV6-5 and TRBJ2-7, with 8 bases that match TRBD1. This CDR3 contains 14 residues. J gave up 3 bases and V 6 bases, and 7 bases lay outside the gene matches. The germline gives CDR1 MNHEY, CDR2 SVGAGI. CDR3 bases: TGTGCCAGCAGAATGAGACAGGGGCTCTACGAGCAGTACTTC. It specifies CASRMRQGLYEQYF.

A remark on this clone: The junction does not match germline at one end; this may be a read error. The chain is built from TRBV5-1 and TRBJ1-1; TRBD1 agrees at 8 bases. This CDR3 spans 15 amino acids. Germline V gene data show CDR1 as SGHRS and CDR2 as YFSETQ. The CDR3 here is CASSLAGQGTSEAFF. The CDR3 region has the DNA TGCGCCAGCAGCTTGGCCGGACAGGGCACGTCTGAGGCTTTCTTT.

This chain uses TRBV28 with TRBJ2-5, with TRBD1 matching 8 bases. The junction had 3 bases not matched to a gene; V was cut back by 8 bases and J by 1 base. CDR1 and CDR2 from the germline V gene are MDHEN and SYDVKM. The CDR3 runs to 13 residues. CDR3 in amino acids: CASVTGGQETQYF. The CDR3 nucleotides are TGTGCCAGCGTCACAGGGGGCCAAGAGACCCAGTACTTC.

The chain is built from TRBV9 and TRBJ2-2, with D possibly matching TRBD2 (6 bases). The CDR3 sequence is 16 residues long. The germline gives CDR1 SGDLS, CDR2 YYNGEE. V lost 0 bases to trimming and J lost 0 bases, with 9 bases between them. CDR3: CASSVDGGANTGELFF. For the CDR3, the DNA is TGTGCCAGCAGCGTAGATGGAGGGGCGAACACCGGGGAGCTGTTTTTT.

The J gene is TRBJ1-5, the V gene TRBV6-6, with 7 bases aligning to TRBD1. The V and J ends lost 7 bases and 6 bases, in that order; junction bases with no gene match: 15. Germline V lookup: CDR1 MNHNY, CDR2 SVGAGI (reference sequence). This CDR3 is built from 16 residues. CDR3 nucleotide sequence: TGTGCCAGCACCCCAACCCCGAACAGGGGAGGTCAGCCCCAGCATTTT. Translated: CASTPTPNRGGQPQHF.

This chain joins TRBV7-9 and TRBJ1-1, with 10 bases identical to TRBD1. The CDR3 runs to 12 residues. CDR1 and CDR2 from the germline V gene are SEHNR and FQNEAQ (reference sequence). Unmatched junction bases numbered 6, after V lost 5 bases and J lost 12 bases. The CDR3 region has the DNA TGTGCCAGCAGCATTTCGGGACAGGGGACTTTCTTT. Translating it yields CASSISGQGTFF.

Concerning this clone: Other DNA variants within this sample encode the same CDR3. The chain joins TRBV7-9 to TRBJ2-3; 10 nucleotides line up with TRBD2. V trimming: 9 bases; J trimming: 4 bases; junction bases outside the gene matches: 7. Germline CDR1 and CDR2: SEHNR and FQNEAQ (reference sequence). The CDR3 loop spans 14 amino acids. The CDR3 coding sequence is TGTGCCAGTAACCCTAGCGGGAGTTCAGATACGCAGTATTTT. This codes for CASNPSGSSDTQYF.

This chain uses TRBV10-3 with TRBJ2-3, with D possibly being TRBD2 (6 bases). CDR1 is ENHRY, CDR2 SYGVKD, per germline. V was pared by 6 bases and J by 0 bases, with 22 bases between. The CDR3 has 18 amino acids. CDR3 amino acids: CAISEPGARPTSTDTQYF. DNA for the CDR3: TGTGCCATCAGCGAACCGGGAGCCCGCCCTACTAGCACAGATACGCAGTATTTT.

The chain recombines TRBV30 with TRBJ1-4; no clear D gene. V dropped 0 bases and J dropped 0 bases, with 8 bases sitting between them. The CDR3 length is 15 residues. Germline V gene lookup returns CDR1 GTSNPN and CDR2 SVGIG (reference sequence). Here the CDR3 DNA reads TGTGCCTGGAGTGTAACGGGATCAACTAATGAAAAACTGTTTTTT. Encoded protein: CAWSVTGSTNEKLFF.

The gene calls are TRBV23-1 and TRBJ1-2; D not resolved. TRBV23-1 falls under the ORF class, with uncertain function. The V and J ends lost 4 bases and 1 base respectively, with 10 bases between them. The CDR3 extends over 14 amino acids. DNA of the CDR3: TGCGCCAGCAGTCGAAACCAGATTAACTATGGCTACACCTTC. It translates to CASSRNQINYGYTF.

This clone has only a few counts. The rearrangement joins TRBV11-2 to TRBJ1-4; possible D gene TRBD1, 5 bases. The CDR3 length is 15 residues. V lost 5 bases and J lost 6, with 16 bases in between. In germline, CDR1 is SGHAT, CDR2 FQNNGV. CDR3 in DNA: TGTGCCAGCAGCCACGTTGGGGGGACGGATGAAAAACTGTTTTTT. Protein product: CASSHVGGTDEKLFF.

The chain combines TRBV5-4 with TRBJ1-2; D is possibly TRBD1 (6 bases). This CDR3 spans 13 amino acids. V lost 4 bases and J lost 4, with 11 bases in between. The germline V gene has CDR1 SGHNT and CDR2 YYREEE (reference sequence). The CDR3: CASSPDRSYGYTF. As DNA, the CDR3 is TGTGCCAGCAGCCCGGACAGATCCTATGGCTACACCTTC.